The T cell receptor (beta chain) described here comes from a study of patients and donors after allogeneic stem cell transplantation. CDR1 and CDR2 (germline): SGHVS, FQNEAQ. The CDR3 has 16 residues. The V end was cut by 0 bases, the J end by 2 bases, with 13 bases between. In TCRdb, the RT-PCR reads were re-called with MiXCR into one record per CDR3 protein. The sample shows approximately 410,000 distinct CDR3 sequences, approximately 16% of them seen only once. V usage is TRBV7-8 and J usage is TRBJ1-1, with a tentative D call TRBD1 (5 bases). This TCR came from a human donor who was either an allogeneic HSCT recipient or a stem cell or donor lymphocyte infusion donor (not recorded which). It is not recorded whose cells these are; they may come from a transplant donor. What was sequenced was blood, either unsorted or a sorted T cell fraction (not recorded which). The CDR3, as DNA: TGTGCCAGCAGCTTAGCCCCCTGGGACTCAAACACTGAAGCTTTCTTT. This encodes CASSLAPWDSNTEAFF.